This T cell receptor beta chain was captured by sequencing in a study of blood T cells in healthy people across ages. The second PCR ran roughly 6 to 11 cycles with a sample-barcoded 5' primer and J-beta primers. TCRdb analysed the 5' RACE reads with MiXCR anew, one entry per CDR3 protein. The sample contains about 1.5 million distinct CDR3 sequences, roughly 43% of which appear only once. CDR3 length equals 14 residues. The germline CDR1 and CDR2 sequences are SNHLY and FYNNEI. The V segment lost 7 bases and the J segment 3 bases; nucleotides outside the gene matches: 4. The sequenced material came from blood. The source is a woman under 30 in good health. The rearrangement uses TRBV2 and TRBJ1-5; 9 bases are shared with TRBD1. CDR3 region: CASIRDRDNQPQHF. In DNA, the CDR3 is TGTGCCAGCATTAGGGACAGGGACAATCAGCCCCAGCATTTT.